This entry lists 21 T cell receptor beta chains sequenced from one sample in a study of T cell responses to AZD1222 COVID-19 vaccine. The method was immunoSEQ multiplex PCR; TCRdb's version includes in-frame clones alone and lacks a portion of them. The sample holds 80,000 or so clones, approximately 83% seen once. Sample: peripheral blood, taken 28 days after the second AZD1222 dose. These TCRs come from an adult who received the AZD1222 COVID-19 vaccine.

V usage is TRBV6-5 and J usage is TRBJ1-2; 7 nucleotides match TRBD1. The length of the CDR3 is 14 residues. J was trimmed by 4 bases and V by 7 bases; bases with no gene match: 9. Germline CDR1 and CDR2: MNHEY and SVGAGI. The CDR3 loop reads CASNRQGEGYGYTF. In nucleotides, the CDR3 is TGTGCCAGCAATAGACAGGGAGAGGGCTATGGCTACACCTTC.

This chain joins TRBV6-6 and TRBJ1-1; weak D call: TRBD1 (6 bases). The CDR3 is made up of 14 amino acids. Germline V CDR1 and CDR2: MNHNY, SVGAGI (reference sequence). Between the trimmed V and J ends, which lost 5 bases and 3 bases, there was a span of 13 bases. CDR3 sequence: CASSDDRRDTEAFF. CDR3 coding DNA: TGTGCCAGCAGTGACGACAGGAGAGACACTGAAGCTTTCTTT.

The DNA of the CDR3 is TGTGCCAGCAGCTTAACAGACTATGAAAAACTGTTTTTT. Protein product: CASSLTDYEKLFF. The V call is TRBV11-2, the J call TRBJ1-4, with unresolved D. Looked up from germline, CDR1 is SGHAT and CDR2 is FQNNGV. V lost 2 bases and J lost 6, with 7 bases in between. The CDR3 consists of 13 residues.

This chain joins TRBV19 and TRBJ1-5; 9 nucleotides align to TRBD1. The V gene end was trimmed by 9 bases and the J gene end by 7 bases; junction bases not matched to a gene: 7. This CDR3 has 13 amino acids. Germline V gene lookup returns CDR1 LNHDA and CDR2 SQIVND (reference sequence). CDR3: CASHEDRGQPQHF. The CDR3 DNA is TGTGCCAGCCACGAGGACAGGGGCCAGCCCCAGCATTTT.

The CDR3 spells CASSSPGQGNQPQHF. In DNA form, the CDR3 reads TGTGCCAGCAGTTCGCCGGGACAGGGCAATCAGCCCCAGCATTTT. The chain combines TRBV28 with TRBJ1-5; 8 bases align to TRBD1. The V gene's germline CDR1 is MDHEN and CDR2 SYDVKM. The V segment lost 4 bases and the J segment 2 bases; nucleotides outside the gene matches: 4. This CDR3 is 15 amino acids long.

V is TRBV9 and J is TRBJ1-2, with 12 bases that match TRBD1. The germline CDR1 and CDR2 sequences are SGDLS and YYNGEE. The V and J ends lost 8 bases and 4 bases, in that order; junction bases with no gene match: 6. The CDR3 has 14 amino acids. The CDR3 DNA reads TGTGCCAGTAGGGGGACAGGGGGCACCTATGGCTACACCTTC. Amino acid sequence: CASRGTGGTYGYTF.

This chain joins TRBV11-2 and TRBJ1-5; 12 bases align to TRBD1. V lost 5 bases and J lost 9; bases outside the gene matches: 5. Germline V gene data show CDR1 as SGHAT and CDR2 as FQNNGV. The CDR3 is 14 amino acids. In nucleotides, the CDR3 is TGTGCCAGCAGCCCCGGGACAGGGGGCTCGCCCCAGCATTTT. The encoded protein is CASSPGTGGSPQHF. The full variable domain, rest sourced from reference TRBV11-2 and TRBJ1-5, is EAGVAQSPRYKIIEKRQSVAFWCNPISGHATLYWYQQILGQGPKLLIQFQNNGVVDDSQLPKDRFSAERLKGVDSTLKIQPAKLEDSAVYLCASSPGTGGSPQHFGDGTRLSIL.

The rearrangement joins TRBV5-1 to TRBJ1-5; D not certain. CDR3 size: 13 residues. Per germline, CDR1 SGHRS and CDR2 YFSETQ. Trimming took 1 base from V and 4 from J, leaving 6 bases between them. The CDR3 DNA reads TGCGCCAGCAGCTTGAGCCCGAATCAGCCCCAGCATTTT. Its translation: CASSLSPNQPQHF.

The rearrangement uses TRBV10-3 and TRBJ2-5; D might be TRBD1 (6 bases). Germline V lookup: CDR1 ENHRY, CDR2 SYGVKD. V shed 0 bases and J shed 4 bases, with 12 bases lying between them. CDR3 length: 15 amino acids. CDR3 sequence reads: CAISESIQGRETQYF. The CDR3, as DNA: TGTGCCATCAGTGAGTCTATACAGGGTCGAGAGACCCAGTACTTC.

The V and J genes are TRBV7-8 and TRBJ2-3; D could derive from TRBD1 or TRBD2 (5 bases each). The germline V gene encodes CDR1 SGHVS and CDR2 FQNEAQ. The V and J ends lost 2 bases and 5 bases respectively, with 20 bases between them. The CDR3 has 17 amino acids. CDR3 DNA: TGTGCCAGCAGCTTAACTCAAGGGACCCTTATAGGAGATACGCAGTATTTT. It encodes CASSLTQGTLIGDTQYF.

The chain uses TRBV5-1 and TRBJ2-7; D gene unclear. Trimming took 0 bases from V and 5 from J, leaving 9 bases between them. The CDR3 spans 13 residues. Germline CDR1 and CDR2: SGHRS and YFSETQ. The CDR3 nucleotides read TGCGCCAGCAGCTTGGATGTTGGCGACGAGCAGTACTTC. Translating it yields CASSLDVGDEQYF.

This clone was seen only a few times. This chain joins TRBV7-2 and TRBJ2-3; TRBD2 matches at 9 bases. Germline loops: CDR1 SGHTA, CDR2 FQGNSA. The CDR3 contains 16 residues. J was trimmed by 2 bases and V by 2 bases; bases with no gene match: 5. In DNA, the CDR3 is TGTGCCAGCAGCTTACAGCGGGGGGCCCCCACAGATACGCAGTATTTT. Residues: CASSLQRGAPTDTQYF.

The chain is built from TRBV6-4 and TRBJ2-1; D may correspond to TRBD1 or TRBD2 (6 bases each). Germline V gene sequence: CDR1 MRHNA, CDR2 SNTAGT. The CDR3 is 15 residues long. Deletions cut 3 bases from V and 6 bases from J, with 15 bases between. The DNA of the CDR3 is TGTGCCAGCAGTGAGGCTTGGGGGGCTCCCAATGAGCAGTTCTTC. This translates into CASSEAWGAPNEQFF.

The table lists this clone with a count of one. The V and J genes are TRBV15 and TRBJ2-1; 10 bases map to TRBD2. CDR1 is LNHNV, CDR2 YYDKDF, per germline (reference sequence). This CDR3 comprises 20 residues. With V trimmed by 5 bases and J by 1 base, 17 bases remained unmatched. The CDR3 bases are TGTGCCACCAGCGGCGATCAGCGGGGGGGCGATTTCGGTTCCTACAATGAGCAGTTCTTC. Its translation: CATSGDQRGGDFGSYNEQFF.

The sample holds one count of this clone. V is TRBV27 and J is TRBJ1-2, with D possibly TRBD1 on 6 matching bases. Germline V gene data show CDR1 as MNHEY and CDR2 as SMNVEV (reference sequence). Trimming took 2 bases from V and 8 from J, leaving 21 bases between them. The CDR3 is 16 amino acids. CDR3 nucleotide sequence: TGTGCCAGCAGTTTACGGGCAGGGGTGGCTTCAGGGGGCTACACCTTC. Translated: CASSLRAGVASGGYTF.

The J gene is TRBJ1-6, the V gene TRBV3-1 (or the pseudogene TRBV3-2); D unresolved. The germline V gene encodes CDR1 LGHDT and CDR2 YNNKEL (reference sequence). Trimming left V 3 bases short and J 12 bases short, with 9 bases between. This CDR3 has 12 amino acids. In DNA form, the CDR3 reads TGTGCCAGCAGCCAGCAGACCCTACCCCTCCACTTT. Translation: CASSQQTLPLHF.

This chain uses TRBV5-5 with TRBJ2-7; D is perhaps TRBD2 (5 bases). The CDR3 consists of 15 residues. V was pared by 3 bases and J by 1 base, with 14 bases between. Germline V gives CDR1 SGHKS, CDR2 YYEKEE (reference sequence). CDR3 protein: CASSSIRGQSYEQYF. CDR3 sequence (DNA): TGTGCCAGCAGCTCTATCCGAGGGCAATCCTACGAGCAGTACTTC.

The chain uses TRBV6-1 and TRBJ1-5; 9 nucleotides match TRBD1. V was clipped by 4 bases and J by 2 bases; unmatched bases: 18. The CDR3 totals 20 residues. CDR1 MNHNS and CDR2 SASEGT come from the germline V gene. The CDR3 sequence is CASSGARRDRVIFGNQPQHF. CDR3 DNA sequence: TGTGCCAGCAGTGGAGCACGCCGGGACAGGGTAATTTTCGGCAATCAGCCCCAGCATTTT.

V usage is TRBV11-2 and J usage is TRBJ1-2; D not certain. There are 13 residues in the CDR3. Germline V gene lookup returns CDR1 SGHAT and CDR2 FQNNGV. V lost 5 bases and J 5 bases, leaving 12 bases between the germline ends. The CDR3 bases are TGTGCCAGCAGCCTACGGTCGGATTATGGCTACACCTTC. It encodes CASSLRSDYGYTF. Together with reference TRBV11-2 and TRBJ1-2, the CDR3 gives the full variable domain: EAGVAQSPRYKIIEKRQSVAFWCNPISGHATLYWYQQILGQGPKLLIQFQNNGVVDDSQLPKDRFSAERLKGVDSTLKIQPAKLEDSAVYLCASSLRSDYGYTFGSGTRLTVV.

The CDR3 DNA reads TGCGCCAGCAGCTCCGCGACGGAAGATACGCAGTATTTT. Protein product: CASSSATEDTQYF. The rearrangement joins TRBV5-1 to TRBJ2-3, with D unresolved. Between the trimmed V and J ends, which lost 3 bases and 5 bases, there was a span of 10 bases. Germline-derived CDR1 and CDR2 are SGHRS and YFSETQ. This CDR3 region has 13 residues.

CDR3 DNA sequence: TGTGCCACCCAGGGTCGGGGAATAAATTCACCCCTCCACTTT. Its protein is CATQGRGINSPLHF. The chain links TRBV15 to TRBJ1-6, with TRBD1 as a possible D gene (5 bases). Germline loops: CDR1 LNHNV, CDR2 YYDKDF (reference sequence). The CDR3 is made up of 14 amino acids. V was clipped by 8 bases and J by 7 bases, with 15 bases between them.